The 23 T cell receptor beta chains reported below all come from one sample, sequenced in a study of blood T cells in healthy people across ages. A sample-barcoded 5' primer and a J-beta primer mix were used in a second PCR of roughly 6 to 11 cycles. TCRdb reprocessed the 5' RACE reads via MiXCR and lists one record per CDR3 protein. The data contain 1.2 million to 1.5 million distinct CDR3 sequences, about 43% of them seen just once; the ten biggest clones take up around 8%. Sequences were obtained from blood. These TCRs come from a woman in her late teens or twenties in good health.

The V call is TRBV28, the J call TRBJ2-7, with 8 bases matching TRBD2. V lost 4 bases and J lost 1; bases outside the gene matches: 9. This CDR3 is 16 amino acids long. In germline, CDR1 is MDHEN, CDR2 SYDVKM. This CDR3 reads CASSSNGLATSYEQYF. In nucleotides, the CDR3 is TGTGCCAGCAGTTCGAACGGACTAGCTACATCCTACGAGCAGTACTTC.

This clonotype was seen more than once but under ten times. The chain links TRBV9 to TRBJ1-5, with TRBD1 as a possible D gene (6 bases). Trimming shortened V by 3 bases and J by 4 bases, and 11 bases separated the two germline ends. CDR1 is SGDLS, CDR2 YYNGEE, per germline. This CDR3 has 14 amino acids. In nucleotides, the CDR3 is TGTGCCAGCAGCGGGACAGCACAGAATCAGCCCCAGCATTTT. Protein sequence: CASSGTAQNQPQHF.

This sequence joins TRBV10-3 and TRBJ1-1; unclear D gene. Trimming left V 11 bases short and J 0 bases short, with 13 bases between. Looked up from germline, CDR1 is ENHRY and CDR2 is SYGVKD. CDR3 length: 13 residues. The CDR3 region is CAALGEMNTEAFF. The CDR3 DNA is TGTGCCGCCTTGGGAGAGATGAACACTGAAGCTTTCTTT.

The chain employs TRBV5-5 and TRBJ1-1; possibly TRBD1 for D (6 bases). The germline V and J ends were trimmed by 0 bases and 9 bases, with 15 bases remaining between them. In germline, CDR1 is SGHKS, CDR2 YYEKEE (reference sequence). This CDR3 is 14 amino acids long. CDR3 nucleotide sequence: TGTGCCAGCAGCTTGGGGGGGAACACAGGGAAAGCTTTCTTT. Translating it yields CASSLGGNTGKAFF.

The chain recombines TRBV7-3 with TRBJ2-1; TRBD2 matches at 9 bases. CDR3 length equals 15 residues. Germline V gene lookup returns CDR1 SGHTA and CDR2 FQGTGA. The junction had 6 bases not matched to a gene; V was cut back by 5 bases and J by 4 bases. The CDR3 loop reads CASSKAGGIYNEQFF. DNA of the CDR3: TGTGCCAGCAGCAAAGCGGGGGGCATATACAATGAGCAGTTCTTC.

The chain uses TRBV5-1 and TRBJ2-3; tentatively, D is TRBD1 or TRBD2 (6 bases each). The ends were cut back, 7 bases at V and 2 bases at J, with 11 bases in the middle. Germline lookup yields CDR1 SGHRS and CDR2 YFSETQ. CDR3 length: 13 amino acids. The CDR3 loop reads CASVGGYTDTQYF. The CDR3 DNA follows: TGCGCCAGCGTGGGGGGCTACACAGATACGCAGTATTTT.

This CDR3 is CASGVYGYTF. CDR3 sequence (DNA): TGTGCCAGCGGGGTCTATGGCTACACCTTC. This chain connects TRBV28 to TRBJ1-2; no clear D. The germline V gene encodes CDR1 MDHEN and CDR2 SYDVKM. Trimming took off 8 bases at V and 4 bases at J, with 5 bases between the two ends. The CDR3 has 10 amino acids.

The chain couples TRBV20-1 to TRBJ1-4; perhaps TRBD1 as D (5 bases). The CDR3 consists of 10 residues. CDR1 DFQATT and CDR2 SNEGSKA come from the germline V gene (reference sequence). The CDR3, as DNA: TGCGGTGGGGGTAATGAAAAACTGTTTTTT. Protein sequence: CGGGNEKLFF.

This clonotype was observed once. The rearrangement uses TRBV10-3 and TRBJ2-5, with 8 bases that match TRBD2. The germline gives CDR1 ENHRY, CDR2 SYGVKD. Losses at the gene ends were 3 bases for V and 11 bases for J; bases not matched to a gene: 17. This CDR3 spans 16 amino acids. CDR3 region: CAISELTSANYNEQYF. CDR3 in DNA: TGTGCCATCAGTGAACTGACTAGCGCAAACTACAATGAGCAGTACTTC.

J is TRBJ2-7 and V is TRBV28; D perhaps matches TRBD2 (5 bases). This CDR3 comprises 15 residues. Germline values: CDR1 MDHEN, CDR2 SYDVKM. V lost 4 bases and J 0 bases, leaving 13 bases between the germline ends. The CDR3 region is CASSSPRGSSYEQYF. CDR3 DNA sequence: TGTGCCAGCAGTTCCCCTCGTGGGAGCTCCTACGAGCAGTACTTC.

This clonotype was counted between two and nine times. The J gene is TRBJ1-1, the V gene TRBV5-1; D might be TRBD1 (5 bases). Germline V gene data show CDR1 as SGHRS and CDR2 as YFSETQ. V was clipped by 3 bases and J by 8 bases, with 11 bases between them. This CDR3 spans 12 amino acids. CDR3 bases: TGCGCCAGCAGCTGGGTGGGGGAAGAAGCTTTCTTT. Protein sequence: CASSWVGEEAFF.

The chain employs TRBV12-5 and TRBJ2-7; 10 nucleotides line up with TRBD2. CDR3 length equals 17 residues. Germline assignment: CDR1 LGHNT and CDR2 FRNRAP. Trimming at V came to 2 bases and at J to 7 bases, leaving 14 bases not matched to a gene. In DNA, the CDR3 is TGTGCTAGTGGTTTGCCTCAGGCGGGACTAGCGTGTGGGGAGCAGTACTTC. Translating gives CASGLPQAGLACGEQYF.

This clonotype has just a few counts. The chain has TRBV29-1 and TRBJ2-7; 7 bases line up with TRBD1. J was trimmed by 4 bases and V by 6 bases; bases with no gene match: 9. The CDR3 sequence is 13 residues long. The germline V gene encodes CDR1 SQVTM and CDR2 ANQGSEA. The DNA of the CDR3 is TGCAGCGTGAAAAGGGACAGTGCTTACGAGCAGTACTTC. This encodes CSVKRDSAYEQYF.

V and J are TRBV20-1 and TRBJ1-6, with D possibly TRBD1 on 6 matching bases. The germline gives CDR1 DFQATT, CDR2 SNEGSKA (reference sequence). The V and J ends lost 6 bases and 13 bases respectively, with 13 bases between them. This CDR3 region has 11 residues. CDR3 DNA: TGCAGTGCCGGGACATTTGTCCCCCTCCACTTT. Translated, it gives CSAGTFVPLHF.

The chain combines TRBV29-1 with TRBJ2-2; the D is unclear. The CDR3 is 13 residues long. V lost 4 bases and J 1 base, leaving 7 bases between the germline ends. The V gene's germline CDR1 is SQVTM and CDR2 ANQGSEA. CDR3 coding DNA: TGCAGCGTTGCAGCAGAGAACACCGGGGAGCTGTTTTTT. Translation gives CSVAAENTGELFF.

This chain links TRBV27 with TRBJ1-1, with TRBD1 as a possible D gene (5 bases). CDR1 and CDR2 (germline): MNHEY, SMNVEV (reference sequence). Trimming removed 4 bases at V and 0 bases at J, with 12 bases between. This CDR3 spans 15 amino acids. CDR3 loop: CASSSRGRVNTEAFF. Here the CDR3 DNA reads TGTGCCAGCAGTTCCCGGGGACGGGTGAACACTGAAGCTTTCTTT.

J is TRBJ1-2 and V is TRBV6-6, with D possibly being TRBD1 (5 bases). The CDR3 runs to 14 residues. The germline V gene encodes CDR1 MNHNY and CDR2 SVGAGI (reference sequence). V lost 7 bases and J 2 bases, leaving 14 bases between the germline ends. CDR3 loop: CASTWAGRNYGYTF. DNA of the CDR3: TGTGCCAGCACCTGGGCAGGGCGGAACTATGGCTACACCTTC.

This clonotype was counted between two and nine times. The V and J genes are TRBV10-3 and TRBJ2-7, with a tentative D call TRBD2 (6 bases). CDR1 is ENHRY and CDR2 is SYGVKD in the germline V gene. This CDR3 is built from 15 residues. Between the trimmed V and J ends, which lost 6 bases and 0 bases, there was a span of 15 bases. The CDR3 nucleotides are TGTGCCATCAGCCGGGACTCCCTAAGCTCCTACGAGCAGTACTTC. Amino acid sequence: CAISRDSLSSYEQYF.

This clonotype appeared a single time. The chain combines TRBV20-1 with TRBJ1-2; possible D gene TRBD1, 6 bases. The CDR3 sequence is 16 residues long. V was trimmed by 6 bases and J by 3 bases, leaving 23 bases between them. The germline V gene encodes CDR1 DFQATT and CDR2 SNEGSKA (reference sequence). The CDR3 DNA reads as TGCAGTGCGAGTCAGGGGCATAGGGGCGTCTACTATGGCTACACCTTC. It encodes CSASQGHRGVYYGYTF.

This clonotype has ten or more counts. This rearrangement joins TRBV28 to TRBJ1-2; D uncertain. Germline V CDR1 and CDR2: MDHEN, SYDVKM. This CDR3 is 10 amino acids long. V lost 6 bases, J lost 7 bases, and 6 bases lay in between. CDR3: CASSSGGYTF. CDR3 DNA sequence: TGTGCCAGCAGCAGCGGTGGCTACACCTTC.

The gene calls are TRBV6-6 and TRBJ2-5; 7 positions agree with TRBD2. Germline CDR1 and CDR2: MNHNY and SVGAGI (reference sequence). The CDR3 is made up of 16 amino acids. V was pared by 0 bases and J by 11 bases, with 15 bases of the junction left unmatched. CDR3: CASSYSNGGSGYEQYF. DNA for the CDR3: TGTGCCAGCAGTTACTCGAACGGCGGGAGTGGGTATGAGCAGTACTTC.

J is TRBJ1-3 and V is TRBV7-2; unclear D gene. The CDR3 loop spans 11 amino acids. The germline CDR1 and CDR2 sequences are SGHTA and FQGNSA. The ends were cut back, 1 base at V and 8 bases at J, with 3 bases in the middle. The CDR3 loop reads CASSLVDTIYF. The CDR3 coding sequence is TGTGCCAGCAGCTTAGTTGACACCATATATTTT.

The chain employs TRBV12-3 or TRBV12-4 and TRBJ2-1; the match to TRBD2 covers 11 bases. The J call is in doubt because the DNA end fits TRBJ2-7 better. This CDR3 is built from 18 residues. The CDR3 spells CASSLAGHTSGGGNEQYF. In DNA form, the CDR3 reads TGTGCCAGCAGTTTAGCAGGGCACACTAGCGGGGGTGGCAATGAGCAGTACTTC.